The present entry profiles one T cell receptor (beta chain) with its context. The antigen it recognizes is unknown. The junction shows a germline mismatch at one end, possibly a read error. The record originates from a study of shared clonotypes between healthy human individuals (dated by TCRdb to the early 2020s). About the investigation overall: The cohort comprised a couple of women and a few men aged 18 to 49 years. For each donor, three plates each were used for CD4 naive and CD4 memory, two plates were used for CD8 naive, and one plate was used for CD8 memory. Blood TCR repertoires of five healthy adults were deeply sequenced to estimate repertoire size and the extent of clonotype sharing between individuals. Libraries were prepared and TCR repertoires were sequenced by different laboratories using diverse techniques, in order to increase sequencing depth and limit assay-specific biases. Between about 0.9 and 8.9 billion PBMCs per donor were obtained by leukapheresis. Overall results and qualifications from the work: Estimated clonotype richness was generally larger for naive than for memory subsets. Across a few donors, approximately 5% of naive CD4, roughly 3.4% of naive CD8, 2% to 2.5% of memory CD4, and 0.4% to 0.45% of memory CD8 clonotypes were shared. Sampling was limited to blood, and TCR repertoires in tissue likely differ from TCR repertoires in blood. Compared with non-shared clonotypes, clonotypes shared by all four sorted-subset donors had higher generation probabilities. The small number of donors limited the genetic and exposure-history diversity represented. Pairwise subsampling indicated that sequencing depth was expected to affect the degree of clonotype sharing among donors. Incomplete sequencing was indicated by rarefaction of sorted-subset datasets, despite the large sequencing depth.

CDR1 KGHSH and CDR2 LQKENI are derived from the germline V gene. The CDR3 spans 14 residues, from the cysteine through the phenylalanine. Only the CDR3 region is kept as DNA, spanning 42 bases read in frame from base 1. Using the deep immunoSEQ assay, multiplex PCR amplified TCR CDR3 regions from genomic DNA. For each cell subset, the extracted genomic DNA was distributed evenly across all wells of several immunoSEQ 96-well plates, and each plate served as one replicate. For sorted subsets, 200 to 250 ng of genomic DNA, equivalent to about 30,000 T cell genomes, went into each replicate PCR. Purified libraries were measured with a Qubit 3.0 fluorometer, size-checked on a Bioanalyzer 2100, and measured again with the KAPA Library Quantification kit. Every immunoSEQ 96-well plate was sequenced on a separate single-read 150-cycle Illumina NextSeq 550 flow cell. In the paper's pipeline: The immunoSEQ output contained only junctional sequences without quality scores, so filtering could not match that applied to full-length reads. To assign V/J genes and CDR3, sequences were annotated using PyIR, a Python wrapper for IgBLAST v1.9, with IMGT germline references. Reads were removed for weak V/J assignments (E-value above 1e-6), missing CDR3, stop codons, out-of-frame junctions, or ambiguous translated residues. V3J clonotypes were defined by identical inferred V gene, J gene, and CDR3 amino acid sequence. Percentage overlap between repertoires was computed as shared unique clonotypes divided by the size of the smaller repertoire. Repertoire richness was assessed with RTK rarefaction, the Chao1 estimator, and Recon v2.1 estimates of unobserved clonotypes. Generation probabilities were computed with OLGA for all TCRbeta clonotypes obtained by the gDNA method from four donors. TCRdb limited this immuneACCESS table to in-frame rearrangements with V and J called. A share of clones is missing; checked studies link under half to unresolved V genes, and the rest is unexplained. The D gene and trimming were derived from the DNA, and the V and J assignments and clone size from that table. This sample is represented by approximately 1.5 million clones; 98% to 99% of them were singletons. The ten largest clones represent 0.36% of the sample.

Donors were healthy HIV-negative adults with no recently reported acute infections or vaccinations. Every donor was a Caucasian adult living in Nashville, Tennessee, USA. CD4+ T cells were enriched by magnetic negative selection; naive cells were then positively selected on CD45RA, and the negative fraction formed the memory subset. Blood was obtained by leukapheresis, after which PBMCs were separated by Ficoll-Histopaque density gradient centrifugation and cryopreserved in liquid nitrogen vapor phase. Analytical flow cytometry was used to check the purity and quantity of each magnetically sorted T cell population. Each sorted fraction had its genomic DNA isolated and then quantified by UV absorbance on a Nanodrop 2000c.

The sequence links TRBV18 to TRBJ1-5; 7 central bases correspond to TRBD1. The sample was naive CD4+ T cells sorted from blood. According to the study, the label for this sample's cell subset or site signals: CD45RA+ positively selected. This TCR was recovered from a man in his thirties or forties in good health. The CDR3 protein sequence reads: CASPPGTVNQPQHF. The nucleotides are TGTGCCAGCCCACCGGGGACAGTCAATCAGCCCCAGCATTTT.